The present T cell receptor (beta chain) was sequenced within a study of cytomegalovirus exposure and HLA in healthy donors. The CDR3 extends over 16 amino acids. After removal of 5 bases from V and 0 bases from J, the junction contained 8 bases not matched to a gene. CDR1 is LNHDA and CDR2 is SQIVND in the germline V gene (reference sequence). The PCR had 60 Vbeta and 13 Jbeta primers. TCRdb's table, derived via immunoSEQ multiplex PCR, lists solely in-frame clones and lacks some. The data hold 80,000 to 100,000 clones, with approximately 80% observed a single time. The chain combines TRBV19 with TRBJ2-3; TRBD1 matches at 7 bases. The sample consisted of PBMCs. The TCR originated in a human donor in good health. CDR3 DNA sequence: TGTGCCAGTAGTGCCCGGACAGGATTTAGCACAGATACGCAGTATTTT. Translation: CASSARTGFSTDTQYF.